This T cell receptor (beta chain) was obtained from a study of cytomegalovirus exposure and HLA in healthy donors. About the study: Within an early data release were tens of millions of unique TCRs drawn from HLA-typed donors.

The PCR had 60 Vbeta and 13 Jbeta primers. Only in-frame clones appear in the TCRdb table, and some are missing; sequencing was by immunoSEQ multiplex PCR. The table lists fewer than 150,000 clones, about 77% of them singletons, with about 1.3% in the top ten. The germline gives CDR1 SGHTS, CDR2 YDEGEE. Germline trimming cut 2 bases from V and 7 bases from J; bases unmatched to any gene: 5. This CDR3 contains 16 residues. General observations from the study: A missense variant in DCLRE1C was later tied to TCR beta V- and J-gene trimming.

On this clone itself: The target antigen is unknown.

The V gene is TRBV5-8, the J gene TRBJ2-1, with 14 bases lining up with TRBD2. Material: PBMCs. This TCR derives from a man aged 45-60 years in good health and CMV-seronegative. DNA for the CDR3: TGTGCCAGCAGCTTCACGGGACTAGCGGGAGTTAATGAGCAGTTCTTC. It specifies CASSFTGLAGVNEQFF.